One T cell receptor beta chain is described in this entry. The sample is drawn from a study of CD8 T cells in Susac syndrome. The multiple sclerosis control cohort comprised treatment-naive individuals presenting with stable or active relapsing-remitting disease. Trimming at V came to 5 bases and at J to 1 base, leaving 5 bases not matched to a gene. CDR3 size: 15 residues. Per the germline V gene, CDR1 is SEHNR and CDR2 is FQNEAQ (reference sequence). After extraction with the RNeasy kit, about 0.45 to 1 ug of the RNA was reverse transcribed using random hexamers. immunoSEQ multiplex PCR amplified TCR beta CDR3 across 54 Vbeta, 13 Jbeta. TCRdb redid the calling of the immunoSEQ multiplex PCR reads with MiXCR, one entry per CDR3 protein. The repertoire holds 350,000 to 550,000 distinct CDR3 sequences, with 85% as singletons.

This sequence was found in a human donor with multiple sclerosis. The sample was CD8+ T cells from PBMCs. The rearrangement uses TRBV7-9 and TRBJ2-3; TRBD2 matches 8 bases. Here the CDR3 DNA reads TGTGCCAGCAGCCATCGGGAGGGCGGCACAGATACGCAGTATTTT. As protein: CASSHREGGTDTQYF.